These 27 T cell receptor beta chains came from one sample sequenced in a study of blood T cell repertoires in COVID-19. TCRdb keeps only in-frame clones here, not all; method: immunoSEQ multiplex PCR. The table shows about 130,000 clones, with over 80% occurring only once. Sequencing was done on a sample of peripheral blood. The receptors here all came from a man in his sixties or seventies with acute or convalescent COVID-19.

The rearrangement links TRBV21-1 to TRBJ2-5; TRBD1, the D gene given by the table, was not confirmed from the DNA. TRBV21-1 counts as a pseudogene. This CDR3 spans 14 amino acids. CDR3 coding DNA: TGTGCCAGCAGCTCACCAGGGGAAACGGAGACCCAGTACTTC. Translation: CASSSPGETETQYF.

V is TRBV4-1 and J is TRBJ2-5, with D possibly matching TRBD2 (5 bases). Per the germline V gene, CDR1 is MGHRA and CDR2 is YSYEKL. The CDR3 runs to 17 residues. V lost 0 bases and J lost 2, with 16 bases in between. The CDR3 spells CASSQDVPTSKQETQYF. The CDR3 region has the DNA TGCGCCAGCAGCCAAGATGTTCCTACTAGTAAACAAGAGACCCAGTACTTC.

This clone came up many times. V and J are TRBV7-9 and TRBJ1-1; possible D gene TRBD1, 5 bases. The germline V gene has CDR1 SEHNR and CDR2 FQNEAQ (reference sequence). The CDR3 contains 14 residues. The V gene lost 4 bases and the J gene lost 7 bases, with 16 bases spanning the gap. The CDR3 region has the DNA TGTGCCAGCAGCTGGGACTCCTTCCAGGATGAAGCTTTCTTT. Protein sequence: CASSWDSFQDEAFF.

The genes are TRBV18 and TRBJ2-3, with 10 bases aligning to TRBD2. Germline V gene data show CDR1 as KGHSH and CDR2 as LQKENI. The CDR3 consists of 18 residues. V dropped 5 bases and J dropped 7; count of bases not matched to a gene: 18. The CDR3 DNA sequence: TGTGCCAGCTCAGCCTGGTTTGGGGCTAGCGGGGGCCGGAATACGCAGTATTTT. Its protein is CASSAWFGASGGRNTQYF.

The DNA of the CDR3 is TGTGCCAGCAGTCTCGGACAGGGGGCGCAAGAGCAGTACTTC. It yields the protein CASSLGQGAQEQYF. J is TRBJ2-7 and V is TRBV27; 11 nucleotides match TRBD1. The CDR3 loop spans 14 amino acids. The germline CDR1 and CDR2 sequences are MNHEY and SMNVEV (reference sequence). J was trimmed by 7 bases and V by 5 bases; bases with no gene match: 7.

This sequence joins TRBV4-1 and TRBJ2-2; 8 bases match TRBD1. J was trimmed by 5 bases and V by 4 bases; bases with no gene match: 3. The CDR3 contains 14 residues. Germline assignment: CDR1 MGHRA and CDR2 YSYEKL. DNA for the CDR3: TGCGCCAGCAGCCCAGGGGGCTATACCGGGGAGCTGTTTTTT. Protein: CASSPGGYTGELFF.

This chain links TRBV5-1 with TRBJ2-7, with D possibly matching TRBD1 (6 bases). Germline V gene sequence: CDR1 SGHRS, CDR2 YFSETQ. Between the trimmed V and J ends, which lost 3 bases and 3 bases, there was a span of 13 bases. The CDR3 is 14 residues long. The CDR3 region is CASSSGEEGYEQYF. The CDR3 DNA reads TGCGCCAGCAGCTCAGGGGAAGAGGGCTACGAGCAGTACTTC.

J is TRBJ2-7 and V is TRBV3-1 (or the pseudogene TRBV3-2); possibly TRBD1 for D (6 bases). V was shortened by 1 base and J by 3 bases, with 13 bases between the two germline ends. This CDR3 region has 15 residues. In germline, CDR1 is LGHDT, CDR2 YNNKEL (reference sequence). The CDR3 loop reads CASSQGRTGFYEQYF. The CDR3, as DNA: TGTGCCAGCAGCCAAGGACGTACAGGGTTCTACGAGCAGTACTTC.

V usage is TRBV29-1 and J usage is TRBJ2-3, with TRBD2 identical over 9 bases. V lost 7 bases and J lost 2; bases outside the gene matches: 7. CDR1 SQVTM and CDR2 ANQGSEA come from the germline V gene. The CDR3 length is 14 residues. CDR3: CSAGGLAPTDTQYF. The CDR3 DNA sequence: TGCAGCGCCGGGGGACTAGCCCCCACAGATACGCAGTATTTT.

As regards this clone: The same CDR3 arises from other DNA sequences in this sample as well. V gene TRBV20-1 combines with J gene TRBJ1-2; maybe TRBD1 (5 bases). The germline CDR1 and CDR2 sequences are DFQATT and SNEGSKA (reference sequence). The CDR3 consists of 11 residues. V lost 3 bases and J lost 4, with 6 bases in between. The CDR3 DNA is TGCAGTGCTAGGGGGGGCTATGGCTACACCTTC. Its translation is CSARGGYGYTF.

This chain uses TRBV19 with TRBJ2-7, with TRBD1 as a possible D gene (5 bases). Germline loops: CDR1 LNHDA, CDR2 SQIVND (reference sequence). V gave up 8 bases and J gave up 4 bases, with 15 bases separating them. This CDR3 region has 13 residues. CDR3 amino acids: CASAPAGMYEQYF. In nucleotides, the CDR3 is TGTGCCAGTGCTCCGGCAGGGATGTACGAGCAGTACTTC.

The V call is TRBV5-8, the J call TRBJ2-1, with 11 bases fitting TRBD2. J was trimmed by 5 bases and V by 3 bases; bases with no gene match: 10. The CDR3 length is 17 residues. The V gene's germline CDR1 is SGHTS and CDR2 YDEGEE. CDR3 in amino acids: CASSWGLAGGYNNEQFF. The CDR3 nucleotides are TGTGCCAGCAGCTGGGGGCTAGCGGGGGGCTACAACAATGAGCAGTTCTTC.

The chain couples TRBV29-1 to TRBJ2-3; 8 bases are shared with TRBD1. With 1 base clipped from V and 3 bases from J, the junction kept 12 bases outside the gene matches. This CDR3 comprises 17 residues. CDR1 and CDR2 (germline): SQVTM, ANQGSEA. The DNA of the CDR3 is TGCAGCGTTGAAGGGCAGGGGGCCTTGAGGTCGACAGATACGCAGTATTTT. Translated: CSVEGQGALRSTDTQYF.

The genes are TRBV27 and TRBJ2-7; perhaps TRBD1 as D (6 bases). The CDR3 consists of 13 residues. CDR1 and CDR2 (germline): MNHEY, SMNVEV (reference sequence). V was trimmed by 4 bases and J by 4 bases, leaving 11 bases between them. CDR3 sequence (DNA): TGTGCCAGCAGTTCTGGACAGAGATACGAGCAGTACTTC. It is translated as CASSSGQRYEQYF.

This rearrangement joins TRBV14 to TRBJ2-1; 9 nucleotides agree with TRBD2. The CDR3 has 16 amino acids. V shed 3 bases and J 4 bases; nucleotides not matched to a gene: 7. Germline assignment: CDR1 SGHDN and CDR2 FVKESK. The CDR3 DNA reads as TGTGCCAGCAGCCATGGCGGGGGGGAGTTGTACAATGAGCAGTTCTTC. This gives the protein CASSHGGGELYNEQFF.

The chain employs TRBV3-1 (or the pseudogene TRBV3-2) and TRBJ2-2, with TRBD2 matching over 7 bases. J gave up 5 bases and V 4 bases, and 1 base lay outside the gene matches. CDR1 is LGHDT and CDR2 is YNNKEL in the germline V gene (reference sequence). The CDR3 runs 13 residues. The CDR3 DNA reads TGTGCCAGCAGCCCCGGGGGGACCGGGGAGCTGTTTTTT. Translating it yields CASSPGGTGELFF.

This chain links TRBV18 with TRBJ1-2; 7 positions match TRBD1. This CDR3 comprises 13 residues. Per germline, CDR1 KGHSH and CDR2 LQKENI. V lost 2 bases, J lost 7 bases, and 4 bases stayed unmatched. The CDR3 region has the DNA TGTGCCAGCTCACCAGACAGGGATGGTGGCTACACCTTC. This gives the protein CASSPDRDGGYTF.

This sequence joins TRBV5-1 and TRBJ1-1; TRBD1 matches 8 bases. The CDR3 covers 16 residues. In germline, CDR1 is SGHRS, CDR2 YFSETQ. J lost 0 bases, V lost 4 bases, and 8 bases had no gene match. CDR3 loop: CASSLRPTGVNTEAFF. CDR3 DNA sequence: TGCGCCAGCAGCCTCCGTCCGACAGGGGTGAACACTGAAGCTTTCTTT.

This clone was counted a single time. The V gene is TRBV14, the J gene TRBJ1-3; no reliable D call. Germline values: CDR1 SGHDN, CDR2 FVKESK. Trimming cost V 6 bases and J 0 bases, with 6 bases left between them. The CDR3 runs 13 residues. As DNA, the CDR3 is TGTGCCAGCAGACCACACTCTGGAAACACCATATATTTT. As protein: CASRPHSGNTIYF.

This chain uses TRBV7-8 with TRBJ2-1; a possible D gene is TRBD1 (5 bases). The V gene lost 1 base and the J gene lost 4 bases, with 11 bases spanning the gap. CDR3 length: 15 amino acids. Per germline, CDR1 SGHVS and CDR2 FQNEAQ. CDR3 loop: CASSLGADSYNEQFF. CDR3 in DNA: TGTGCCAGCAGCTTAGGGGCCGACAGTTACAATGAGCAGTTCTTC.

The V and J genes are TRBV4-2 and TRBJ2-1, with 8 bases fitting TRBD2. CDR3 length: 15 residues. V was clipped by 0 bases and J by 7 bases; unmatched bases: 5. Germline assignment: CDR1 LGHNA and CDR2 YNFKEQ. The CDR3 sequence is CASSQDLASGNEQFF. DNA for the CDR3: TGTGCCAGCAGCCAAGATCTAGCTAGCGGGAATGAGCAGTTCTTC.

CDR3 sequence (DNA): TGTGCCAGCAGCTTAGGACAGGGGGTCATAGATACGCAGTATTTT. This gives the protein CASSLGQGVIDTQYF. The chain joins TRBV5-6 to TRBJ2-3; 10 bases are shared with TRBD1. Germline CDR1 and CDR2: SGHDT and YYEEEE. V was clipped by 2 bases and J by 5 bases; unmatched bases: 5. The CDR3 has 15 amino acids.

Turning to this clone: Other DNA sequences in this sample translate to the same CDR3. This chain links TRBV6-1 with TRBJ2-7; unclear D gene. Germline CDR1 MNHNS, CDR2 SASEGT. The CDR3 covers 14 residues. With 1 base removed from V and 5 bases from J, the gap between germline ends came to 12 bases. This chain's CDR3 is CASSEGSSYDEQYF. The CDR3 DNA reads as TGTGCCAGCAGTGAAGGAAGTAGCTACGACGAGCAGTACTTC.

The V gene is TRBV5-1, the J gene TRBJ2-1, with 10 bases identical to TRBD1. CDR1 and CDR2 (germline): SGHRS, YFSETQ. Trimming took 6 bases from V and 5 from J; bases not matched to a gene: 5. The CDR3 spans 14 residues. The CDR3 nucleotides are TGCGCCAGCAAGACAGGGGGCGGCGACAATGAGCAGTTCTTC. Translation: CASKTGGGDNEQFF.

The chain recombines TRBV5-1 with TRBJ2-2; 11 nucleotides match TRBD1. Germline V gene lookup returns CDR1 SGHRS and CDR2 YFSETQ. V was pared by 0 bases and J by 4 bases, with 5 bases of the junction left unmatched. This CDR3 comprises 17 residues. CDR3 sequence: CASSLASGTGGTGELFF. CDR3 sequence (DNA): TGCGCCAGCAGCTTGGCCTCCGGGACAGGGGGCACCGGGGAGCTGTTTTTT.

The V and J genes are TRBV20-1 and TRBJ1-1, with D unclear. Trimming stripped 4 bases from V and 1 base from J, with 4 bases between. Per germline, CDR1 DFQATT and CDR2 SNEGSKA (reference sequence). The CDR3 has 11 amino acids. This CDR3 is CSANKNTEAFF. Here the CDR3 DNA reads TGCAGTGCTAATAAGAACACTGAAGCTTTCTTT.

This chain links TRBV9 with TRBJ2-2; a possible D gene is TRBD1 (5 bases). V shed 4 bases and J shed 0 bases, with 19 bases lying between them. Germline CDR1 is SGDLS and CDR2 is YYNGEE. This CDR3 contains 18 residues. As DNA, the CDR3 is TGTGCCAGCAGCCCAACAGGTAGTAGGCACTCGAACACCGGGGAGCTGTTTTTT. Protein sequence: CASSPTGSRHSNTGELFF.